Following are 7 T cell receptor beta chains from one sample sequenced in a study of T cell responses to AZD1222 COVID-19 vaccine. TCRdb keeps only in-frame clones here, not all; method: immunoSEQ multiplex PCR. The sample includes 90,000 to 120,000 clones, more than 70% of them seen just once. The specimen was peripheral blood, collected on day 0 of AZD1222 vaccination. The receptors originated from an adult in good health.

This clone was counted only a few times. The CDR3 loop is CATSRTGLRETQYF. CDR3 nucleotides: TGTGCCACCAGCAGGACAGGGCTCCGTGAGACCCAGTACTTC. The chain has TRBV15 and TRBJ2-5, with TRBD1 identical over 7 bases. CDR1 is LNHNV, CDR2 YYDKDF, per germline (reference sequence). The CDR3 is made up of 14 amino acids. V trimming: 3 bases; J trimming: 5 bases; junction bases outside the gene matches: 6.

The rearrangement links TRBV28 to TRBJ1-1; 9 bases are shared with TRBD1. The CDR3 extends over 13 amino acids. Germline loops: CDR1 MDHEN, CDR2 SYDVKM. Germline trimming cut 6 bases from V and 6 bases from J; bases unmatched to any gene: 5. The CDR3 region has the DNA TGTGCCAGCAGCAGAGACAGGGGGGCTGAAGCTTTCTTT. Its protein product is CASSRDRGAEAFF.

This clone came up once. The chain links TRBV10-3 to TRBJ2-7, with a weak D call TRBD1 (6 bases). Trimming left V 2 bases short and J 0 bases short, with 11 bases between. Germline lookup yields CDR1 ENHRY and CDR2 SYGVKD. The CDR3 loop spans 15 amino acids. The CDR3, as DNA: TGTGCCATCAGTGAGAGGGGGACGTACTCCTACGAGCAGTACTTC. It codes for CAISERGTYSYEQYF.

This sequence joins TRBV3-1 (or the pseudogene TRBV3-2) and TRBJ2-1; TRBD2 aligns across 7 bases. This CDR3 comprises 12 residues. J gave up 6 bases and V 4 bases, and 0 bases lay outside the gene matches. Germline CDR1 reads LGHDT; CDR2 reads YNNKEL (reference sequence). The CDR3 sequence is CASSRLANEQFF. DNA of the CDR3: TGTGCCAGCAGCCGACTAGCCAATGAGCAGTTCTTC.

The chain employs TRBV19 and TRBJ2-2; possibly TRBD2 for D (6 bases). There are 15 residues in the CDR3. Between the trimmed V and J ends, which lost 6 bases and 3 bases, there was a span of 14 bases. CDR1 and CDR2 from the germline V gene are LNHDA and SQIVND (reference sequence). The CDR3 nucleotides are TGTGCCAGTAGACTCCCGGGACTTGACACCGGGGAGCTGTTTTTT. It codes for CASRLPGLDTGELFF.

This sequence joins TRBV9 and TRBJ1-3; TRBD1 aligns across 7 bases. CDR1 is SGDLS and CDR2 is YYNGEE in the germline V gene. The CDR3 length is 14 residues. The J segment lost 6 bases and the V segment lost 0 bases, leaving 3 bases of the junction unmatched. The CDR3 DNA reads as TGTGCCAGCAGCGTAGGAGGGGGCCTAAACACCATATATTTT. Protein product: CASSVGGGLNTIYF.

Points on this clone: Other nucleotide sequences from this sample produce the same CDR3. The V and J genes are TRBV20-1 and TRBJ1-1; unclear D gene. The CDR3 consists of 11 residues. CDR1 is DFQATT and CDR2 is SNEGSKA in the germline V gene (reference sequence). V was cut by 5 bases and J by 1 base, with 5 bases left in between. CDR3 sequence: CSAPRNTEAFF. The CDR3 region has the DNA TGCAGTGCTCCCAGGAACACTGAAGCTTTCTTT.